What follows are 8 T cell receptor beta chains derived from one specimen sequenced in a study of blood T cells in healthy people across ages. A J-beta primer mix and a sample-barcoded 5' primer were used in a second PCR of about 6 to 12 cycles. One entry per CDR3 protein results from TCRdb running MiXCR on the 5' RACE reads. The sample holds over 1.5 million distinct CDR3 sequences; 49% are singletons and the top ten take less than 2.5%. Source material: blood. These receptors originate from a woman in her forties in good health.

As for this clonotype: The CDR3 does not close with the conserved phenylalanine or tryptophan, likely indicating a read error. This chain links TRBV20-1 with TRBJ2-3, with 8 bases matching TRBD2. CDR3 length: 16 amino acids. Trimming cost V 5 bases and J 2 bases; bases outside gene matches: 12. CDR1 and CDR2 from the germline V gene are DFQATT and SNEGSKA (reference sequence). For the CDR3, the DNA is TGCAGTGCTGCTTCGCCAGCGGGGGCGCTCACAGATACGCAGTATGTT. Amino acid sequence: CSAASPAGALTDTQYV.

This clonotype was recorded once. This rearrangement joins TRBV27 to TRBJ1-6; unclear D gene. The V gene lost 8 bases and the J gene lost 10 bases, with 27 bases spanning the gap. The germline CDR1 and CDR2 sequences are MNHEY and SMNVEV (reference sequence). This CDR3 is 17 amino acids long. The CDR3, as DNA: TGTGCCAGCGTCCCATTATCTGGGCTTGGGTTTGGATCACCCCTCCACTTT. Protein sequence: CASVPLSGLGFGSPLHF.

The chain combines TRBV2 with TRBJ2-1, with D possibly being TRBD2 (5 bases). The CDR3 sequence is 14 residues long. Trimming shortened V by 3 bases and J by 8 bases, and 14 bases separated the two germline ends. Germline-derived CDR1 and CDR2 are SNHLY and FYNNEI. The chain's CDR3 is CASSEYRLADEQFF. In nucleotides, the CDR3 is TGTGCCAGCAGTGAGTATCGGCTAGCAGATGAGCAGTTCTTC. Full variable domain (outside the CDR3, taken from reference TRBV2 and TRBJ2-1): EPEVTQTPSHQVTQMGQEVILRCVPISNHLYFYWYRQILGQKVEFLVSFYNNEISEKSEIFDDQFSVERPDGSNFTLKIRSTKLEDSAMYFCASSEYRLADEQFFGPGTRLTVL.

This chain joins TRBV6-2 or TRBV6-3 and TRBJ2-4; 7 nucleotides match TRBD1. The J call is in doubt because the DNA end fits TRBJ2-5 better. CDR3 size: 15 residues. The V gene's germline CDR1 is MNHEY and CDR2 SVGEGT. The CDR3 DNA reads TGTGCCAGCAGTTACACGACAGGGCTGGTGGAGACCCAGTACTTC. It encodes CASSYTTGLVETQYF.

This chain's CDR3 is CASSEELQGLGTEAFF. Here the CDR3 DNA reads TGCGCCAGCAGCGAGGAACTCCAGGGGCTCGGCACTGAAGCTTTCTTT. This chain uses TRBV5-1 with TRBJ1-1, with D maybe TRBD1 (6 bases). This CDR3 is 16 amino acids long. Trimming took off 4 bases at V and 4 bases at J, with 20 bases between the two ends. Germline CDR1 reads SGHRS; CDR2 reads YFSETQ.

Regarding this clonotype: Its ends do not fully match the called genes, so a read error is possible. V gene TRBV20-1 combines with J gene TRBJ1-4; tentatively, D is TRBD1 (5 bases). The CDR3 is 18 amino acids. Germline assignment: CDR1 DFQATT and CDR2 SNEGSKA (reference sequence). CDR3 nucleotides: TGCAGTGCTGGAGATCGAGAGACAGATGAAAGTTTAGGTGAAAAACTGTTTTTT. Translation: CSAGDRETDESLGEKLFF.

The chain combines TRBV10-3 with TRBJ2-4; 7 nucleotides agree with TRBD1. From germline, CDR1 is ENHRY and CDR2 SYGVKD. The length of the CDR3 is 16 residues. The trim removed 0 bases at V and 6 bases at J, leaving 8 bases unmatched. Written as DNA, the CDR3 is TGTGCCATCAGTGAGTCGAGACAGGGAGACGGAAACATTCAGTACTTC. This encodes CAISESRQGDGNIQYF.

This clonotype was detected only a few times. The genes are TRBV25-1 and TRBJ1-2; D possibly corresponds to TRBD1 (5 bases). Trimming removed 1 base at V and 3 bases at J, with 15 bases between. The CDR3 sequence is 16 residues long. Germline CDR1 and CDR2: MGHDK and SYGVNS. Here the CDR3 reads CASSELGGSTHYGYTF. The CDR3 region has the DNA TGTGCCAGCAGTGAATTGGGGGGGTCGACCCACTATGGCTACACCTTC.